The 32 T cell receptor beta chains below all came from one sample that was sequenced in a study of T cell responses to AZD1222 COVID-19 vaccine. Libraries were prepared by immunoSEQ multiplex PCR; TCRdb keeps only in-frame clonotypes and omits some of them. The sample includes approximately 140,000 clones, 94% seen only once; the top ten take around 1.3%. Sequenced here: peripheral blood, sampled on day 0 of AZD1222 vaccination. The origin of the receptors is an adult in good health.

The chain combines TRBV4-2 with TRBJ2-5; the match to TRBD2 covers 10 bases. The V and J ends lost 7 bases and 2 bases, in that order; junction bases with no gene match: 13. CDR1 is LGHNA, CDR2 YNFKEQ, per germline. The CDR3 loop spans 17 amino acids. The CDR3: CASNERGGLGRQETQYF. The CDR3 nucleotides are TGTGCCAGCAACGAGCGGGGGGGACTGGGTCGGCAAGAGACCCAGTACTTC.

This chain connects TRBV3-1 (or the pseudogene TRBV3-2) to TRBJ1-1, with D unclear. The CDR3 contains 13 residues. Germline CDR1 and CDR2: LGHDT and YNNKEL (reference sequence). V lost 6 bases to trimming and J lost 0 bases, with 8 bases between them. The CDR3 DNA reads TGTGCCAGCAGACTCCAGATGAACACTGAAGCTTTCTTT. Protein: CASRLQMNTEAFF.

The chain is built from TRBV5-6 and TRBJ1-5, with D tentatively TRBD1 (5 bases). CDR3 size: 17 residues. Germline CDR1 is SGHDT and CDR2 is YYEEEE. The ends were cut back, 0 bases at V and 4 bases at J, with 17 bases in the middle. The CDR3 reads CASSLGYGRVGNQPQHF. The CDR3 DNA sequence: TGTGCCAGCAGCTTGGGTTATGGCAGGGTAGGTAATCAGCCCCAGCATTTT.

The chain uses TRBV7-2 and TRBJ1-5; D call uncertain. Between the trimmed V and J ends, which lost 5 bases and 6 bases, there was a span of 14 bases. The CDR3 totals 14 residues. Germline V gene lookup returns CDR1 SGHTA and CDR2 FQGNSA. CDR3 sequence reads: CASSADGASQPQHF. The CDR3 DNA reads TGTGCCAGCAGCGCCGATGGAGCCAGTCAGCCCCAGCATTTT.

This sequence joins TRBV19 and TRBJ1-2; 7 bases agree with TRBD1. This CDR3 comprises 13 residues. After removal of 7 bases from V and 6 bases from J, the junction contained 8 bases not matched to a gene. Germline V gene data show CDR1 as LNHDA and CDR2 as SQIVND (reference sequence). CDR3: CASTRWRGHGYTF. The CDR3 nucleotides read TGTGCCAGTACCAGATGGAGGGGGCATGGCTACACCTTC.

The CDR3 loop is CASSLTPAGQFF. The CDR3 DNA reads TGTGCCAGCAGTCTGACCCCGGCTGGGCAGTTCTTC. The chain is built from TRBV12-3 or TRBV12-4 and TRBJ2-1; D gene ambiguous. The V gene lost 5 bases and the J gene lost 12 bases, with 14 bases spanning the gap. The CDR3 has 12 amino acids.

The CDR3 sequence is CASSRVGSNQPQHF. CDR3 sequence (DNA): TGCGCCAGCAGCCGGGTGGGTAGCAATCAGCCCCAGCATTTT. This chain connects TRBV4-1 to TRBJ1-5; D unclear. CDR3 size: 14 residues. The V end was cut by 4 bases, the J end by 0 bases, with 7 bases between. Germline-derived CDR1 and CDR2 are MGHRA and YSYEKL.

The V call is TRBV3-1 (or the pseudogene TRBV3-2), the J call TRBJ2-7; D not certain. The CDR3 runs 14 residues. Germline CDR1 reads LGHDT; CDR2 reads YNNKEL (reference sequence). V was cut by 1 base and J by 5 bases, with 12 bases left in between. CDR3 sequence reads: CASSQGDLPDEQYV. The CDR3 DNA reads TGTGCCAGCAGCCAAGGCGACTTACCGGACGAGCAGTACGTC.

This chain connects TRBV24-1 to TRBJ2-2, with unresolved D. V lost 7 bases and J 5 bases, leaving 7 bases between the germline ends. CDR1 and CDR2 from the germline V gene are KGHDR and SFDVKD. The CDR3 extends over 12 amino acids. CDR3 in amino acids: CATRTPTGELFF. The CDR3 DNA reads TGTGCCACCAGGACACCAACCGGGGAGCTGTTTTTT.

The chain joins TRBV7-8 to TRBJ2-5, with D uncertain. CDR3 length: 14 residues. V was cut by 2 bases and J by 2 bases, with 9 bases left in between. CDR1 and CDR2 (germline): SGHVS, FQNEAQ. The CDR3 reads CASSLMPGQETQYF. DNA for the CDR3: TGTGCCAGCAGCTTAATGCCAGGTCAAGAGACCCAGTACTTC.

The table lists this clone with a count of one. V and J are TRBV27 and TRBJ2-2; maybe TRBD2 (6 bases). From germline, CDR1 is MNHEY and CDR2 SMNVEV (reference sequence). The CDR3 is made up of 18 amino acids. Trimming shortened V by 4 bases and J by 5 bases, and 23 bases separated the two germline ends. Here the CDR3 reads CASSSTSFVDGGTGELFF. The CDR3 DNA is TGTGCCAGCAGTTCGACTAGTTTCGTAGATGGGGGGACCGGGGAGCTGTTTTTT.

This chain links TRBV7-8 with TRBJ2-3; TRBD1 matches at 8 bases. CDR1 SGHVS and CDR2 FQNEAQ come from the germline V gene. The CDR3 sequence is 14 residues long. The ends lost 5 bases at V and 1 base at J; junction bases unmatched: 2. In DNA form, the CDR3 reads TGTGCCAGCAGCGTGGACAGGGGCACAGATACGCAGTATTTT. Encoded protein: CASSVDRGTDTQYF. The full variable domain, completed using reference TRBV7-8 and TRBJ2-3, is GAGVSQSPRYKVAKRGQDVALRCDPISGHVSLFWYQQALGQGPEFLTYFQNEAQLDKSGLPSDRFFAERPEGSVSTLKIQRTQQEDSAVYLCASSVDRGTDTQYFGPGTRLTVL.

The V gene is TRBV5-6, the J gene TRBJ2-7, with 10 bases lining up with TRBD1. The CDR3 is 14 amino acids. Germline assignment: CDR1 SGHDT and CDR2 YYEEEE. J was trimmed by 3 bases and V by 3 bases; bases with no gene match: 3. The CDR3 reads CASSWTGGNYEQYV. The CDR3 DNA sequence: TGTGCCAGCAGCTGGACAGGGGGGAACTACGAGCAGTACGTC.

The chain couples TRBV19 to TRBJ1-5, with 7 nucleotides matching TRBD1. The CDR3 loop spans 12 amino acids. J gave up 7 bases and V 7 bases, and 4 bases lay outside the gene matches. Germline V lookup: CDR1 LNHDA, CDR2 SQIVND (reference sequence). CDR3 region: CASTGGKQPQHF. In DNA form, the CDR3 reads TGTGCCAGTACAGGGGGAAAACAGCCCCAGCATTTT.

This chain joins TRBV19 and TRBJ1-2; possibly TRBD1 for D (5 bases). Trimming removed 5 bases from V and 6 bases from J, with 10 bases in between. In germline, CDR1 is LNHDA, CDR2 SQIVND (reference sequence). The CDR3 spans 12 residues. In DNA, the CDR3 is TGTGCCAGTAGTTTCTCAGGGAATGGCTACACCTTC. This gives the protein CASSFSGNGYTF.

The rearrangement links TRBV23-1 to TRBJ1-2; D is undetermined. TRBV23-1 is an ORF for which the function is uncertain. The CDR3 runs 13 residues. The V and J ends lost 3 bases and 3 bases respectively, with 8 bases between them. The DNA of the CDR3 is TGCGCCAGCAGTCACGCGTTAGACTATGGCTACACCTTC. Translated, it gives CASSHALDYGYTF.

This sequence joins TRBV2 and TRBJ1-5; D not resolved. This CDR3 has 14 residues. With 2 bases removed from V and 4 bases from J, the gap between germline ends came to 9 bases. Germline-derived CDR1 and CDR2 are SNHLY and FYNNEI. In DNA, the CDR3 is TGTGCCAGCAGTGAAAGAGTAAGGAATCAGCCCCAGCATTTT. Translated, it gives CASSERVRNQPQHF.

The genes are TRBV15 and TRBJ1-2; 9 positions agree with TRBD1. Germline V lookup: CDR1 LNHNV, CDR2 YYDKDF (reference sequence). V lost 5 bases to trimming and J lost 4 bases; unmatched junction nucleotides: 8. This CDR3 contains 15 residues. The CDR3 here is CATSGNRGRSYGYTF. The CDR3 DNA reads TGTGCCACCAGCGGAAACAGGGGGCGAAGCTATGGCTACACCTTC.

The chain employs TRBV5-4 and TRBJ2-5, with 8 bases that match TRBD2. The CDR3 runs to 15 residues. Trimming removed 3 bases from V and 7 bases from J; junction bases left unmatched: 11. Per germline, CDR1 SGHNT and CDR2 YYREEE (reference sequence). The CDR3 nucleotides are TGTGCCAGCAGCTCCCCTAGCGGGCCCGGCGGGACCCAGTACTTC. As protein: CASSSPSGPGGTQYF.

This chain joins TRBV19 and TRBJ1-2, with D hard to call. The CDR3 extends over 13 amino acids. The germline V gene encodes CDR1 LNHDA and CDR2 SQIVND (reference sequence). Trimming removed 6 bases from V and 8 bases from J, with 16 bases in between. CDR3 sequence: CASSGPGFGGYTF. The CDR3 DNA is TGTGCCAGTAGCGGTCCGGGATTCGGGGGCTACACCTTC.

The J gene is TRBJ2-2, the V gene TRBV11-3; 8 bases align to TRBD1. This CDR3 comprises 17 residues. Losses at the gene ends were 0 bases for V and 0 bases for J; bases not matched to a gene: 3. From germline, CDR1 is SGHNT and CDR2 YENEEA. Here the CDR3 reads CASSLDSDRANTGELFF. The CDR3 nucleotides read TGTGCCAGCAGCTTAGATTCGGACAGGGCGAACACCGGGGAGCTGTTTTTT.

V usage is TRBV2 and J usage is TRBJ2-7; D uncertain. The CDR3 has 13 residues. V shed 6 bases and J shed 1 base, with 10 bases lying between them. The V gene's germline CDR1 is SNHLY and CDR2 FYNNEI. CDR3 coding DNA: TGTGCCAGCAGGAGAGGTATTTCCTACGAGCAGTACGTC. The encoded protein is CASRRGISYEQYV.

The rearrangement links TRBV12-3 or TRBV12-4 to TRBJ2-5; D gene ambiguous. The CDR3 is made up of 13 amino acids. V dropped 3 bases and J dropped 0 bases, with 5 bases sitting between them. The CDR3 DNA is TGTGCCAGCAGTTTGTCGGACCAAGAGACCCAGTACTTC. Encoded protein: CASSLSDQETQYF.

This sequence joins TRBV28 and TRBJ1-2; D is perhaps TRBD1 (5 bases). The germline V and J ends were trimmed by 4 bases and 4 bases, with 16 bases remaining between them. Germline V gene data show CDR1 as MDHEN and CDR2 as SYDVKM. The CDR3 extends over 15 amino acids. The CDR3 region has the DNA TGTGCCAGCAGTTCCGGGGCCGGAAGGGCCTATGGCTACACCTTC. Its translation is CASSSGAGRAYGYTF.

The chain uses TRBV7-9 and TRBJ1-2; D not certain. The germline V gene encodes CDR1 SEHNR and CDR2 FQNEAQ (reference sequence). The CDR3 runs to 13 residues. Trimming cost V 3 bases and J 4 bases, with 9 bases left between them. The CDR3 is CASSFGDFYGYTF. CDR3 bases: TGTGCCAGCAGCTTTGGTGACTTCTATGGCTACACCTTC. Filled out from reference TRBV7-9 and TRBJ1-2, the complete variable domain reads DTGVSQNPRHKITKRGQNVTFRCDPISEHNRLYWYRQTLGQGPEFLTYFQNEAQLEKSRLLSDRFSAERPKGSFSTLEIQRTEQGDSAMYLCASSFGDFYGYTFGSGTRLTVV.

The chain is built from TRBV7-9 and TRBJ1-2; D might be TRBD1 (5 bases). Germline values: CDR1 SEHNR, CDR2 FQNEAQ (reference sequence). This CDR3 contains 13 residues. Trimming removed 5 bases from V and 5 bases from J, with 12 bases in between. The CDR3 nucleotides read TGTGCCAGCAGCCCGGGACGGATTTATGGCTACACCTTC. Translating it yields CASSPGRIYGYTF.

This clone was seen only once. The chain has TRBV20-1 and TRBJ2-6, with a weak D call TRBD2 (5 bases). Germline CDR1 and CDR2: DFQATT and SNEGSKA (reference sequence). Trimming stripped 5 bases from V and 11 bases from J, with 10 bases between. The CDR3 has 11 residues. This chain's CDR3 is CSAPLGDVLTF. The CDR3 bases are TGCAGTGCTCCCCTCGGGGACGTCCTGACTTTC.

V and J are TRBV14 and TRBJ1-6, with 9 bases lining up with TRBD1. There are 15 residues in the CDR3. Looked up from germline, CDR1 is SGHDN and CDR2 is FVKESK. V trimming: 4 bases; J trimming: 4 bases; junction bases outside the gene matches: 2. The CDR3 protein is CASSRDREYNSPLHF. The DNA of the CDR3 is TGTGCCAGCAGCCGGGACAGGGAGTATAATTCACCCCTCCACTTT. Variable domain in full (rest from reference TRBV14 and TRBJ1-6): EAGVTQFPSHSVIEKGQTVTLRCDPISGHDNLYWYRRVMGKEIKFLLHFVKESKQDESGMPNNRFLAERTGGTYSTLKVQPAELEDSGVYFCASSRDREYNSPLHFGNGTRLTVT.

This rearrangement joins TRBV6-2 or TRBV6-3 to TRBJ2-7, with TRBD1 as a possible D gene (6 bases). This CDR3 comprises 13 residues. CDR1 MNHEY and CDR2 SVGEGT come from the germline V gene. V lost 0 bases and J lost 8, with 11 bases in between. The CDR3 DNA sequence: TGTGCCAGCAGTTACTCGGGCAGGGGCCAGCAGTACGTC. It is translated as CASSYSGRGQQYV.

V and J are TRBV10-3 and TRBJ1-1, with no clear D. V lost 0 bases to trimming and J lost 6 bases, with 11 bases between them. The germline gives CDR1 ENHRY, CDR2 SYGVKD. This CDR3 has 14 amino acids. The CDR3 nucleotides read TGTGCCATCAGTGAGTCCGCGATGGTAGCTGAAGCTTTCTTT. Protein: CAISESAMVAEAFF.

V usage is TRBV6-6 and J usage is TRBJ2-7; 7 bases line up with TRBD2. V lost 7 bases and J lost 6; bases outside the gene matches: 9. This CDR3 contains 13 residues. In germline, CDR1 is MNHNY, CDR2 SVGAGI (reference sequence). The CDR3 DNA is TGTGCCAGCAATTTTGCGGGAGTTTCCGAGCAGTACGTC. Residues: CASNFAGVSEQYV.

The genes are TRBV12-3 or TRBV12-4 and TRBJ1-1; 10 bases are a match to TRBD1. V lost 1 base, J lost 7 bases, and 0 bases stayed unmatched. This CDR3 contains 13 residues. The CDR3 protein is CASSLGTGGEAFF. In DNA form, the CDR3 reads TGTGCCAGCAGTTTAGGGACAGGGGGTGAAGCTTTCTTT.